This TCR beta chain was obtained from a study of breast tumors, draining lymph nodes, adjacent tissues. Overall study findings and caveats: Data only fit, rather than demonstrated, lymph node origin of most tumor T cells. Compared with lymph nodes, tumors were less diverse; compared with nontumor tissue, more. Most tumor T cells seemingly derive from lymph node, then expand in tumor. Tumor and nontumor repertoires were significantly more similar in luminal-like than in basal-like breast cancer.

V lost 8 bases, J lost 8 bases, and 15 bases stayed unmatched. There are 16 residues in the CDR3. The germline gives CDR1 MDHEN, CDR2 SYDVKM. This clonotype has only a few counts. Its antigen remains unidentified. TCRdb re-called the multiplex PCR reads through MiXCR, storing one row per CDR3 protein. The sample shows some 16,000 distinct CDR3 sequences, roughly 52% of them seen only once. Sample: tumor-adjacent breast tissue. The clonotype comes from a female donor with breast cancer. Some clones in this sample may be carry-over from other donors' samples. V is TRBV28 and J is TRBJ2-1, with 10 nucleotides matching TRBD2. The chain's CDR3 is CASAPWSGRARHEQFF. CDR3 bases: TGTGCCAGCGCCCCCTGGAGCGGGAGGGCCCGTCATGAGCAGTTCTTC.